This T cell receptor (beta chain) was recovered during a study of a mutant IDH1 vaccine in newly diagnosed glioma. Study overall: Initiation of the vaccine course occurred 4-6 weeks after radiotherapy alone, or alongside temozolomide cycles. Before enrollment, the patients had been treated with radiotherapy alone, temozolomide alone, or both together. Most of them had received both.

Sequencing was performed with immunoSEQ multiplex PCR; in TCRdb, only in-frame clones are kept and a portion is missing. The sample holds roughly 25,000 clones, roughly 87% seen once. Regarding this clone: Its antigen remains unknown.

Findings and caveats of the study: A vaccine-induced immune response developed in roughly 95% of the patients.

The germline V gene encodes CDR1 GTSNPN and CDR2 SVGIG (reference sequence). Trimming took 3 bases from V and 2 from J, leaving 13 bases between them. The CDR3 contains 14 residues. This sample's time point: week 47, end of study. It was 300 ug of mutant IDH1 20-mer peptide that made up each vaccine dose, given with topical imiquimod. Each of the donors came in with new WHO grade 3 or 4 astrocytomas that were IDH1-mutant and ATRX-lost. The material sequenced was PBMCs, taken from a glioma patient whose treatment included an IDH1 peptide vaccine. This sequence originates from a man in his forties with glioma. Some clones in this sample may be carry-over from other donors' samples. This chain links TRBV30 with TRBJ1-1; possible D gene TRBD1, 5 bases. In nucleotides, the CDR3 is TGTGCCTGGAGGGCAGGGCAGCAAAACACTGAAGCTTTCTTT. Translation: CAWRAGQQNTEAFF.